This TCR beta chain was sequenced for a study of CD8+ T cells in alopecia areata. Points from the study as a whole: Normal skin's resident alphabeta T cells are also sequenced in scalp samples. More clonal than normal scalp was lesional scalp, particularly alopecia totalis/universalis.

This CDR3 spans 13 amino acids. CDR1 and CDR2 (germline): MNHNS, SASEGT. V was pared by 5 bases and J by 1 base, with 8 bases between. cDNA serving as the sequencing template came from extracted, reverse transcribed RNA. Measured with immunoSEQ multiplex PCR; TCRdb has only the in-frame clones, and not every one. The table has 170,000 or so clones, around three fifths seen once; the top ten hold roughly 12%. Treatment of the sample: oral pan-JAK inhibitor, 5-10 mg twice daily. Turning to this clone: The antigen remains undetermined.

This clonotype was obtained from a human donor with alopecia areata. This chain joins TRBV6-1 and TRBJ1-1, with a tentative D call TRBD1 (5 bases). This material consisted of CD8+ T cells sorted from blood, taken at week 24, from a patient treated with tofacitinib. The CDR3 here is CASSTTENTEAFF. The CDR3 bases are TGTGCCAGCAGTACGACAGAGAACACTGAAGCTTTCTTT.